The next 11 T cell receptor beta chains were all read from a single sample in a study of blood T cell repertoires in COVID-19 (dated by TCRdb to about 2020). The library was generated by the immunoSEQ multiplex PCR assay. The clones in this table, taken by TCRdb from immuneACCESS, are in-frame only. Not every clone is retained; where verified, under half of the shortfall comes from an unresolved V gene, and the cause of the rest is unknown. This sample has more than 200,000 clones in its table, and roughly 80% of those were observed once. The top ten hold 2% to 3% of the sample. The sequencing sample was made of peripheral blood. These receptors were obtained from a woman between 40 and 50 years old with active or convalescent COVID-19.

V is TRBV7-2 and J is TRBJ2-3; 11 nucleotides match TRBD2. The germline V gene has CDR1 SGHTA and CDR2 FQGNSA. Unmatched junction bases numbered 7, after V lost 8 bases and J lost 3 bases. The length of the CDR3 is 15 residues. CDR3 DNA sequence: TGTGCCAGCTTTCCTAGCGGGGGGCGGACAGATACGCAGTATTTT. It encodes CASFPSGGRTDTQYF.

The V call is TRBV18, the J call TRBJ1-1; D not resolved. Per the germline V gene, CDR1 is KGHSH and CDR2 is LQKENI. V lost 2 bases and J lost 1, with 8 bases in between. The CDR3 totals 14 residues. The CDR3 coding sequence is TGTGCCAGCTCACCATTGTCTAGGAACACTGAAGCTTTCTTT. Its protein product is CASSPLSRNTEAFF.

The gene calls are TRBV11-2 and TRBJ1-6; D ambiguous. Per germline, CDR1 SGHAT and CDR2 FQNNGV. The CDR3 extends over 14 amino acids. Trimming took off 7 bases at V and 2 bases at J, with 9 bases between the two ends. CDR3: CASTAGTYNSPLHF. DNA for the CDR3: TGTGCCAGCACGGCGGGCACCTATAATTCACCCCTCCACTTT. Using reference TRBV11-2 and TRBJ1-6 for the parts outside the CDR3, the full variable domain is EAGVAQSPRYKIIEKRQSVAFWCNPISGHATLYWYQQILGQGPKLLIQFQNNGVVDDSQLPKDRFSAERLKGVDSTLKIQPAKLEDSAVYLCASTAGTYNSPLHFGNGTRLTVT.

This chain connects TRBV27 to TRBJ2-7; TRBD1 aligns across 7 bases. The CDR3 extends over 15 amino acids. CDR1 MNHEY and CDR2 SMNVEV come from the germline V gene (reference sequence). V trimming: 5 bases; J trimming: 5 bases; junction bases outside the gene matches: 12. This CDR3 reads CASSPRRQGIDEQYF. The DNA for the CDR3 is TGTGCCAGCAGTCCACGGAGACAGGGAATTGACGAGCAGTACTTC.

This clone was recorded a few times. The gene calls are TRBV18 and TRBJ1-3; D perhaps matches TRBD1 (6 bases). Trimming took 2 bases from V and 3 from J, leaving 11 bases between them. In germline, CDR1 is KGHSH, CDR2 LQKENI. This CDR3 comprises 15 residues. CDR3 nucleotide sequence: TGTGCCAGCTCACCAACAGGGAAAGGTGGAAACACCATATATTTT. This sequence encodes CASSPTGKGGNTIYF.

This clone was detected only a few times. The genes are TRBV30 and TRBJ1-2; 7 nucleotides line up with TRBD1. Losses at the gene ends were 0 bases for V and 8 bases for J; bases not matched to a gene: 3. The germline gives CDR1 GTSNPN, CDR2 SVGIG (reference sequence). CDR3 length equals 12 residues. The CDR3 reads CAWSVEGAGYTF. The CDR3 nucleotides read TGTGCCTGGAGTGTAGAGGGGGCGGGCTACACCTTC.

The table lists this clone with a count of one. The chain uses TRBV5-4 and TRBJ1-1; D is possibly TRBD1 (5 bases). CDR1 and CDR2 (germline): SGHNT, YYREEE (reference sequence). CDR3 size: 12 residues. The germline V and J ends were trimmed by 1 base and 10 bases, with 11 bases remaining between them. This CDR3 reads CASSLPGEGAFF. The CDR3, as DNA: TGTGCCAGCAGCTTGCCGGGGGAGGGAGCTTTCTTT. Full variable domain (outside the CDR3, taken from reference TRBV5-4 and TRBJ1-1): ETGVTQSPTHLIKTRGQQVTLRCSSQSGHNTVSWYQQALGQGPQFIFQYYREEENGRGNFPPRFSGLQFPNYSSELNVNALELDDSALYLCASSLPGEGAFFGQGTRLTVV.

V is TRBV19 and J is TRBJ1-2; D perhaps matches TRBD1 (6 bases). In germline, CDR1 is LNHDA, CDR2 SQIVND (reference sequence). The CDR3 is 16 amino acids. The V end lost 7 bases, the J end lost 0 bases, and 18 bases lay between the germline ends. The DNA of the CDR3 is TGTGCCAGTACCAACGGACAGTCAATTGCTAACTATGGCTACACCTTC. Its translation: CASTNGQSIANYGYTF. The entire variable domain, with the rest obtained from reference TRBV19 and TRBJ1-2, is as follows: DGGITQSPKYLFRKEGQNVTLSCEQNLNHDAMYWYRQDPGQGLRLIYYSQIVNDFQKGDIAEGYSVSREKKESFPLTVTSAQKNPTAFYLCASTNGQSIANYGYTFGSGTRLTVV.

CDR3 nucleotides: TGTGCCAGTACCCAAAGTCGCGGAAAACAAGAGACCCAGTACTTC. Translated, it gives CASTQSRGKQETQYF. The chain employs TRBV19 and TRBJ2-5; no clear D. Germline CDR1 LNHDA, CDR2 SQIVND (reference sequence). With 7 bases removed from V and 2 bases from J, the gap between germline ends came to 17 bases. The CDR3 consists of 15 residues.

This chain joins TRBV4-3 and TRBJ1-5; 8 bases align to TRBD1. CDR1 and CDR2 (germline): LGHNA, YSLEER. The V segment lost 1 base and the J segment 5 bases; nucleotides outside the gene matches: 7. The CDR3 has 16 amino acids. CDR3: CASSQAHRGGDQPQHF. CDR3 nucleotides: TGCGCCAGCAGCCAAGCCCACAGGGGGGGGGATCAGCCCCAGCATTTT.

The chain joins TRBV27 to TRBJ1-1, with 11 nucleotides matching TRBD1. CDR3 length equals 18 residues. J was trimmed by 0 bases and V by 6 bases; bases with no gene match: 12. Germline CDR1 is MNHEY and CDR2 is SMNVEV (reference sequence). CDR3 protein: CASSLFGPGQGVNTEAFF. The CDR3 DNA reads TGTGCCAGCAGCCTCTTCGGCCCGGGACAGGGGGTGAACACTGAAGCTTTCTTT.